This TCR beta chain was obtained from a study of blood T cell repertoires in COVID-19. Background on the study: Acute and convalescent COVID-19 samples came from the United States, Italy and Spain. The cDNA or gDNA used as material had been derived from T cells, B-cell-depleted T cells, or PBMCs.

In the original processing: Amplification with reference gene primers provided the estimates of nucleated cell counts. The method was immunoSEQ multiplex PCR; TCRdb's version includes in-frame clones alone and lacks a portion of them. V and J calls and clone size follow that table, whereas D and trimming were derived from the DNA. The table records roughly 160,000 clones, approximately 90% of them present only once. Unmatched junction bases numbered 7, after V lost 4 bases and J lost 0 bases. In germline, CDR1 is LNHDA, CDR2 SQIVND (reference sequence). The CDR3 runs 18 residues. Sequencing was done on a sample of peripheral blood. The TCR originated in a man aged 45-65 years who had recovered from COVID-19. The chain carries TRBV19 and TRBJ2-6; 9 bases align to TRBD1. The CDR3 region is CASSTGTGSPSGANVLTF. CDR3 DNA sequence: TGTGCCAGTAGTACAGGGACAGGGAGCCCCTCTGGGGCCAACGTCCTGACTTTC.